The clone carrying this TCR beta chain was observed once. What it binds is unknown. The assay was immunoSEQ multiplex PCR, and TCRdb's table has in-frame clones only and misses some. The profile covers 350,000 to 400,000 clones, with more than 85% appearing a single time and around 3.4% taken by the ten largest. This record belongs to a study of Ad26.COV2.S vaccination and SARS-CoV-2 variants. About the research overall: Ad26.COV2.S, an intramuscular injection, was given once or twice 56 days apart.

This sample's treatment: around 19 received Ad26.COV2.S at low or high dose, single or two shots; 5 received placebo; per-sample allocation not given. Sampling took place 63 days after the first vaccine or placebo injection. Wuhan-strain spike was delivered by a replication-incompetent Ad26 vector. The study's findings and limits: Spike-specific TCR breadth ran higher among vaccine recipients than placebo recipients.

The sequencing used peripheral blood, collected in a trial of Ad26.COV2.S vaccine versus placebo. This TCR was recovered from a person aged 18-65 years who received the Ad26.COV2.S COVID-19 vaccine or a placebo.

The chain's CDR3 is CASSRDRLGETQYF. CDR3 nucleotides: TGTGCCAGCAGCCGAGACCGCCTCGGGGAGACCCAGTACTTC. This chain uses TRBV7-7 with TRBJ2-5; D is unresolved. CDR1 is SSHAT, CDR2 FNYEAQ, per germline (reference sequence). The CDR3 has 14 residues. V was trimmed by 5 bases and J by 5 bases, leaving 15 bases between them.